This is a list of T cell receptor beta chains from one sample in a study of cytomegalovirus exposure and HLA in healthy donors. Here immunoSEQ multiplex PCR was the method, and the copy in TCRdb shows in-frame clones only, minus some. The sample lists about 130,000 clones, 75% to 85% occurring once. Sequenced input: PBMCs. The receptors originated from a man in his thirties or forties in good health and CMV-seropositive. The CDR3 runs from the conserved cysteine through the conserved F or W.

TRBJ2-7	TRBV5-6	CASSWDRAPDQYF
TRBJ1-1	TRBV5-1	CASSLEGVITEAFF
TRBJ2-1	TRBV25-1	CASSELSFEQGSYNEQFF
TRBJ1-1	TRBV5-1	CASSEPGQGRAEAFF
TRBJ2-5	TRBV2	CASSPPGWPRGETQYF
TRBJ2-5	TRBV10-2	CASKQGGGEQYF
TRBJ1-1	TRBV28	CASSLLRDSGSAFF
TRBJ1-4	TRBV28	CASRPTGTGLIYATNEKLFF
TRBJ1-2	TRBV5-1	CASSSEQHNYGYTF
TRBJ2-7	TRBV11-3	CASSLGQQYEQYF
TRBJ1-1	TRBV19	CASRTGKRITEAFF
TRBJ2-7	TRBV27	CASSPRGDNYEQYF
TRBJ1-5	TRBV28	CAISGPWTKPQHF
TRBJ1-1	TRBV18	CASSPGARSEAFF
TRBJ2-7	TRBV29-1	CSVRLPGSSYEQYF
TRBJ1-1	TRBV27	CASRRTGEKFEAFF
TRBJ1-4	TRBV6-6	CASGDRGRDEKLFF
TRBJ1-2	TRBV30	CAWTKVRGPNYGYTF
TRBJ2-5	TRBV4-1	CASSQDGWTQYF
TRBJ1-2	TRBV5-1	CASTSTAGQGVYGYTF
TRBJ2-5	TRBV29-1	CSVVRQSETQYF
TRBJ2-1	TRBV27	CASRSGTRGGDNEQFF
TRBJ2-1	TRBV9	CASSLGLAGGASYNEQFF
TRBJ1-5	TRBV19	CASSSPGHPNQPQHF
TRBJ2-3	TRBV6-1	CASSEVGRTDTQYF
TRBJ1-2	TRBV25-1	CASSEPGASYGYTF
TRBJ2-1	TRBV5-1	CASSLTGTRPNHEQFF
TRBJ2-3	TRBV5-1	CASSLQGDTQYF
TRBJ2-7	TRBV7-2	CASSPGTGINEQYF
TRBJ1-6	TRBV25-1	CASSEYQTGGISPLHF
TRBJ1-2	TRBV12-5	CASGLTGPDYGYTF
TRBJ1-1	TRBV5-4	CASSFGQGYTEAFF
TRBJ2-7	TRBV6-1	CASTGGHSYEQYF
TRBJ1-6	TRBV6-6	CASRPQGRSSPLHF
TRBJ2-7	TRBV25-1	CASTTSTGPRSYEQYF
TRBJ2-2	TRBV29-1	CSVEGGGQGVTGELFF
TRBJ2-7	TRBV27	CASSATRGREQYF
TRBJ1-1	TRBV11-3	CASSQTGGTEAFF
TRBJ1-1	TRBV7-2	CASSPWTGTNTEAFF
TRBJ2-7	TRBV19	CASSIGTAERYF
TRBJ2-3	TRBV5-5	CASNVAGELADTQYF